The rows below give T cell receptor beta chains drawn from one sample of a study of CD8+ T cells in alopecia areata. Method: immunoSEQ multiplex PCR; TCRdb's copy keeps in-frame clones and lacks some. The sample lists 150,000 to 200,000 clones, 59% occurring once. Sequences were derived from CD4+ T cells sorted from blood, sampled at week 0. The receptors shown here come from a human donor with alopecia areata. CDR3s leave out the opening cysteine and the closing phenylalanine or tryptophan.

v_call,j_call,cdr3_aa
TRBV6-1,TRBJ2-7,ASSGRRGLEQY
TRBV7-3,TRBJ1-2,ASSLGTGEFGYT
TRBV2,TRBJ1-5,ASTEDSNQPQH
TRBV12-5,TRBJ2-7,ASGLLYEQY
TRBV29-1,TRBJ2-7,SVVGTGAEQY
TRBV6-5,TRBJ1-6,ASSQIGGISSPLH
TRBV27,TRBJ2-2,ASSLQGVSGELF
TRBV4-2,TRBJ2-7,ASSPTSGGVYEQY
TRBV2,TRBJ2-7,ASSFYEQY
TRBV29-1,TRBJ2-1,SVGFRPSSYNEQF
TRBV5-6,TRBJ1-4,ASSFRRAAEKLF
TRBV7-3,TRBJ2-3,ASPTSRQSTDTQY
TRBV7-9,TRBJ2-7,ASSETGQEQY
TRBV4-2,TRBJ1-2,ASSQDSYGYT
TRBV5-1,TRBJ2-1,ASSKGGDSYNEQF
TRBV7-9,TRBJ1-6,ASSYEGGSPLH
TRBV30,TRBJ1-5,AWSNRDLLSNQPQH
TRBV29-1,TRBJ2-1,SVTGLAGPPGEQF
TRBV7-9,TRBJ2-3,ASSLDSHRGY
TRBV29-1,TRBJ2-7,SVEPIQSYEQY
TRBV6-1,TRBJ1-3,ASSEGGVAGNTIY
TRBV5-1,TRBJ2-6,ASSSVAKSGANVLT
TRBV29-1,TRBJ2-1,SVNRDRVINEQF
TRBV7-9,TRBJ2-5,ASSLALQGQETQY
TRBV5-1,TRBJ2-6,ASSFRVAGMASGANVLT
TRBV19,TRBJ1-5,ASSIVAGGDNQPQH
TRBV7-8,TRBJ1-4,ASSLNARVGTNEKLF
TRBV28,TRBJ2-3,ASSLGLAGPSTDTQY
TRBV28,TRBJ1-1,ASPGQGATF
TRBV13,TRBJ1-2,ASSLGRSTNYGYT
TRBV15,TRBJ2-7,ATSRELGGHEQY
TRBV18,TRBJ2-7,ASSLRQGDYEQY
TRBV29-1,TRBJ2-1,SVGGGAGYNEQF
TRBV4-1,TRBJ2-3,ASSPLGDIRTDTQY
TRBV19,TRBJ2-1,ASVTTGQGKNEQF
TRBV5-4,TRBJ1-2,ASSIRVGDGYT
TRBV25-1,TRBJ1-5,ASSETGWDQPQH
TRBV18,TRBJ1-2,ASSDGTLYGYT
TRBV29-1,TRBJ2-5,SVVGGEETQY
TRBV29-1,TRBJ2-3,SARLATDTQY
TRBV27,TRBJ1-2,ASSLRGLYGYT
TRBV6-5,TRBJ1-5,ASSYSTGNQPQH
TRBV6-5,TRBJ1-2,ASRRPGGEYGYT
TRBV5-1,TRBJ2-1,ASSGALRDRSHNEQF
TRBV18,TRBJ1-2,ASSLNGKRANYGYT
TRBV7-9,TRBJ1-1,ASSLGGEIVEAF
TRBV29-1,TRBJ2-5,SVDSDARETQY
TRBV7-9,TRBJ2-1,ASSPSGGVYNEQF
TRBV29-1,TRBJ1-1,SVERQNTEAF
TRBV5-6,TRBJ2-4,ASSYRGQGLAKNIQY
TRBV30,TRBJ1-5,AWSVSVNNQPQH
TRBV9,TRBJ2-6,ASSVFSGANVLT
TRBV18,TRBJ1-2,ASSPKPSYGYT
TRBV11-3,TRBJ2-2,ASSSFLDRPDTGELF